What follows is one TCR beta chain and its context. These data belong to a study of blood T cell repertoires in COVID-19. About the research overall: Samples taken during acute and convalescent COVID-19 were collected in the United States, Italy and Spain. Sample material is recorded as cDNA or gDNA derived from T cells, B-cell-depleted T cells, or PBMCs.

The ends were cut back, 2 bases at V and 5 bases at J, with 13 bases in the middle. CDR1 MNHNS and CDR2 SASEGT come from the germline V gene. The CDR3 is 15 residues long. Original processing methods: From reference gene primer amplification, estimates of nucleated cell counts were derived. Only in-frame clones appear in the TCRdb table, and some are missing; sequencing was by immunoSEQ multiplex PCR. The V and J calls and clone size were taken over from that table, and D and trimming were inferred from the DNA. Here the sample spans over 65,000 clones, around nine tenths being singletons. The chain employs TRBV6-1 and TRBJ2-1; a possible D gene is TRBD2 (6 bases). This receptor was obtained from a human donor in a cohort sampled during active COVID-19. Sequenced material: peripheral blood. The CDR3, as DNA: TGTGCCAGCAGTGAACAAATGGCGGGAAACAATGAGCAGTTCTTC. Protein: CASSEQMAGNNEQFF.